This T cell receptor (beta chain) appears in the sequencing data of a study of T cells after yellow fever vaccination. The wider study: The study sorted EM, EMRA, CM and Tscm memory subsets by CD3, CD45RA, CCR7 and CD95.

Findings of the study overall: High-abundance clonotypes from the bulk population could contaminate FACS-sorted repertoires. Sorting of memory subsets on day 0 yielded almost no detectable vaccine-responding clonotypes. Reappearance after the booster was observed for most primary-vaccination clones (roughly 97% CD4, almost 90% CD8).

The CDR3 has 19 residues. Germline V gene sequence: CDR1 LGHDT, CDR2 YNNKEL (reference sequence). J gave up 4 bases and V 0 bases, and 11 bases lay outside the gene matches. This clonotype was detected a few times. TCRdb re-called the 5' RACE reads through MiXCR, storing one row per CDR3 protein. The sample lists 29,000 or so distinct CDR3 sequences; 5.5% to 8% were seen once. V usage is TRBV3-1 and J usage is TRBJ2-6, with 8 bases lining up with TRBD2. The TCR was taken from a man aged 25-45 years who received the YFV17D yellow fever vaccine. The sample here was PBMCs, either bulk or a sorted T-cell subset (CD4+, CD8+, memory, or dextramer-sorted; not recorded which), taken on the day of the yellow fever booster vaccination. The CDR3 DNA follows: TGTGCCAGCAGCCAAGAGCAGTTAGCGGGATTGGAAGGGGCCAACGTCCTGACTTTC. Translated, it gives CASSQEQLAGLEGANVLTF.